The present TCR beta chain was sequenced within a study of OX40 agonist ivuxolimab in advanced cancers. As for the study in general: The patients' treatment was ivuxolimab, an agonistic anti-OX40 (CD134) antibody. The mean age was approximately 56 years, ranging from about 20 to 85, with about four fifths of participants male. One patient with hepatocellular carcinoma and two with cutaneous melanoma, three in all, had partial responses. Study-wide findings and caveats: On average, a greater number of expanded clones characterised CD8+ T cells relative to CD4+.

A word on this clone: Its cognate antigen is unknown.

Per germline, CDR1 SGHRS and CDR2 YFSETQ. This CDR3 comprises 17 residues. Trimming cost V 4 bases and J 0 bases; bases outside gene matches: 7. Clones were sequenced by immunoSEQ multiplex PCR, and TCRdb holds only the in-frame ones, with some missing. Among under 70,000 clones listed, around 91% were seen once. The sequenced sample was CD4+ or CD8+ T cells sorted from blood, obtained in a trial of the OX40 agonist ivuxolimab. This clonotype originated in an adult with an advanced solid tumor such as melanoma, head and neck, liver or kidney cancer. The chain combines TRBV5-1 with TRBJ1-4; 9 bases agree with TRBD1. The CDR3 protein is CASSVGQGAATNEKLFF. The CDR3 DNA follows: TGCGCCAGCAGCGTGGGACAGGGTGCGGCAACTAATGAAAAACTGTTTTTT. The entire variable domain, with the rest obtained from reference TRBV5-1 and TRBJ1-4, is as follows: KAGVTQTPRYLIKTRGQQVTLSCSPISGHRSVSWYQQTPGQGLQFLFEYFSETQRNKGNFPGRFSGRQFSNSRSEMNVSTLELGDSALYLCASSVGQGAATNEKLFFGSGTQLSVL.